This TCR beta chain was observed in a study of cytomegalovirus exposure and HLA in healthy donors (TCRdb year 2017). Describing the broader study: An earlier analysis of roughly 500 of the donors reported 276 Gb of sequence data and roughly 110 million unique TCR beta sequences from about 180 million T cells. An early release covering roughly 640 HLA-typed donors comprised approximately 300 gigabases of sequencing data and roughly 86 million unique TCR sequences. The genetic ancestry cluster associated with self-reported Caucasian donors included about 81% of the roughly 400 genotyped donors. The study aimed to test whether cataloging public T cell receptors could reveal signatures of past pathogen exposure. Using immunosequencing, the study profiled T cell repertoires from some 670 subjects and related those repertoires to cytomegalovirus serostatus. A separate validation cohort of over a hundred different subjects was used in addition to the roughly 670-subject first cohort. The study combined high-throughput TCR immunosequencing, statistical association of individual TCRs with disease status, and machine learning to predict cytomegalovirus infection status. In a later analysis, previously published TCR beta repertoires from hundreds of donors were re-analyzed and high-resolution HLA genotyping was added so that TCR occurrence patterns could be studied. The later analysis used no new phenotypic data to find candidate immune exposures, relying instead on TCR beta sequences and their occurrence across donors. An earlier analysis of approximately 630 of the donors applied high-throughput TCR beta sequencing to assess whether each TCR beta V gene segment acted as functional or pseudogenic. Donor age, sex, ethnicity and CMV serostatus were collected together with the repertoire data. A later genetic analysis used genome-wide SNP genotypes for about 60% of the roughly 670 donors, treating that subset as a discovery cohort. All discovery cohort repertoires had been generated using a single sequencing platform. HLA typing covered class I and class II loci at four-digit resolution. Typing coverage varied by locus: roughly 629-640 donors for A, B, C, DRB1 and DQB1; more than 500 for DQA1; approximately 610 for DPA1; 400 to 480 for DPB1. Several DR-DQ haplotypes were treated as single units for association and clustering because of strong linkage in the cohort. Among 300 to 450 genotyped donors of the cohort, an average of about 240,000 unique TCR beta nucleotide sequences were sequenced per donor, roughly 18% of them non-productive. Overall results and qualifications from the work: The classifier was reported to diagnose cytomegalovirus status with high specificity and sensitivity in both the original and validation cohorts. Correlated functional status among segregating V segments might be attributable to linkage disequilibrium, but an unknown experimental factor could not be ruled out. Because HLA typing was missing for some donors at each locus, association tests included only the typed subset. The study listed 150 to 200 TCR beta chains as associated with cytomegalovirus. An association between a missense DCLRE1C variant and V-gene and J-gene trimming of TCR beta chains was found in a later genetic analysis and replicated in an independent cohort. At a false discovery rate of 0.05, a later analysis linked some 17,000 TCR beta sequences to specific HLA alleles. Broadly in line with IMGT annotations, most TCR beta V segments showed up in productive rearrangements about 87% or about 30% of the time in an earlier analysis of around 550 of the donors. In a later analysis, HLA-associated TCR beta chains were found to be more clonally expanded and to have lower generation probabilities than equally common non-associated chains. A later genetic analysis reported fewer N-insertions in productive TCRs among donors in an Asian-associated ancestry cluster than the approximately 670-donor mean. A few of the identified cytomegalovirus-associated TCR beta chains were confirmed in vitro to be specific for cytomegalovirus antigens. Because counts were too low, 15 or so rarely observed V segments, including chromosome 9 orphons, were excluded from the earlier analysis of about 500 of the donors. The 87-base-pair reads could not distinguish some IMGT-functional V segments, including TRBV6-2 and TRBV6-3, so those segments were excluded. A further reported finding was that TCR beta sequences accurately predicted the HLA-A and HLA-B alleles for most subjects in the first cohort. CMV serostatus was the only immune exposure information available for the cohort. The authors suggested that the approach could potentially be extended to other disease states and immunological phenotypes. The presence/absence analyses assumed that sequencing depth was roughly uniform across donors, and that assumption may not be true. A later analysis found that TCR association rates varied across HLA loci, with DRB1 alleles showing the most associated TCRs and HLA-C alleles the fewest. Assigning TCR associations to individual alleles was difficult when HLA alleles, especially DR and DQ, strongly co-occurred. According to a later analysis, most CMV-associated TCR beta chains appeared to be HLA-restricted, and the HLA associations seemed to be driven largely by CMV exposure. A group of highly shared sequence variants was considered likely to be a technical artifact of the sequencing pipeline. A later analysis reported that several top co-occurrence clusters appeared linked to parvovirus B19, influenza, CMV and Epstein-Barr virus. Across donors, most TCR sequences were observed very rarely, whereas some public TCRs were present in many individuals. This cohort had only TCR beta chains sequenced, and the lack of alpha or paired-chain data limited which features could be detected.

Receptor amplification or capture employed the immunoSEQ multiplex PCR assay. A mixture of 60 forward primers for TCR Vbeta segments and 13 reverse primers for TCR Jbeta segments was used in the multiplex PCR. Amplification of the CDR3 region of rearranged TCR beta genes was performed with a multiplex PCR assay on genomic DNA. On the Illumina HiSeq System, the amplified TCR beta libraries were sequenced as 87-base-pair reads. The published analysis was carried out like this. A later analysis tallied around 80 million unique TCR beta chains across the 660 or so repertoires, and around 9.9 million of those chains were shared by two or more donors. Raw reads were error-corrected and collapsed into unique sequences with a nearest-neighbor algorithm that merged closely related sequences to remove PCR and sequencing errors. Alignment of CDR3 sequences to IMGT reference sequences was used to assign V, D and J gene segments. For a sequence to be retained, a match of at least six nucleotides was required to both a V gene segment and a J gene segment. Rearrangements were called productive when the CDR3 lacked stop codons and stayed in frame with V and J; all others were non-productive. CDR3 was defined according to IMGT convention as the region running from the second conserved V-encoded cysteine to the conserved J-encoded phenylalanine. Sequences without an unambiguous match to a single V gene segment were excluded from the earlier analysis of several hundred of the donors. An earlier analysis of some 610 of the donors called V segments functional above 56.7% productive rearrangements and segregating when the between-donor standard deviation exceeded 5%. A statistical classification framework was developed to diagnose cytomegalovirus status using the catalog of TCR beta chain sequences. A later analysis assigned V and J genes by comparing TCR nucleotide sequences with IMGT/GENE-DB human TR gene sequences. Using the TCRdist pipeline, a later analysis assigned CDR3 sequences along with most-parsimonious VDJ recombination scenarios. A later analysis defined each TCR beta chain by its CDR3 amino acid sequence plus V-gene family, and excluded reads lacking a unique V-gene family. As a way to deal with suspected cross-contamination and a sequencing artifact, a later analysis dropped hundreds of nucleotide sequences that were highly shared and had low generation probability. For each public chain, a later analysis derived a clonal expansion index from normalized ranks of inferred template counts within each repertoire. A later analysis computed generation probabilities with a VDJ recombination model fitted to out-of-frame rearrangements, and checked the results against IGoR. In a later analysis, TCR-TCR, TCR-HLA and TCR-CMV co-occurrence was scored with hypergeometric tests, and a repertoire-size bias correction was applied to TCR pairs. In a later analysis, false discovery rates were estimated by permuting HLA or CMV assignments 20 times. In a later analysis, co-occurring TCRs were grouped using DBSCAN, and TCRdist sequence similarity was added for clustering within HLA-allele-positive subsets. Co-occurrence clustering excluded repertoires with fewer than 30,000 or more than 120,000 public chains, plus five with anomalous nucleotide sharing. Held by TCRdb, this immuneACCESS table contains in-frame sequences only and omits some clones. Under half of the omission traces to an unresolved V gene where checked; the cause of the rest is unknown. V and J calls and clone size are as listed in that table; D and trimming were resolved from the DNA. The sample data list under 200,000 clones, and about 78% of these were observed just once. Under 7.5% of the sample goes to the ten largest clones.

The cohort comprised hundreds of healthy bone marrow donors. At the time of sampling, every cohort member was nominally healthy, though immune exposures that went unrecorded were likely present. The donor tested CMV seronegative, placing the donor among the 350 or so seronegative members of the cohort. Every donor gave a peripheral blood sample, and the peripheral blood mononuclear cells from that sample were used for TCR beta sequencing. The Qiagen DNeasy Blood Extraction Kit was used to extract genomic DNA from the blood cell samples. Details on this clone: The antigen it binds to is not known. Per-nucleotide qualities are absent, and no much larger clonotype sits a single base away.

Looking up the germline V gene yields CDR1 SGHRS and CDR2 YFSETQ. Trimming costs V 2 bases and J 0 bases, and their ends lie 12 bases apart. From the cysteine through the phenylalanine, the CDR3 covers 17 amino acids. Just CDR3 DNA is preserved here, 51 bases in frame from base 1. Recombination connected TRBV5-1 to TRBJ1-6; no D segment can be confidently identified. The source of this sequence is a man aged 40-50 years in good health and CMV-seronegative. The specimen sequenced was PBMCs. The sequenced DNA is TGCGCCAGCAGCTTAGATGAGGCGAGCTCCTATAATTCACCCCTCCACTTT. Translated, this is CASSLDEASSYNSPLHF.